The clone carrying this T cell receptor (beta chain) was counted only a few times. Its target is unknown. The record originates from a study of T cells after yellow fever vaccination. Study background: Preparation of the low-cell-number fractions used SMART-Seq v4 Ultra Low Input.

Notes on the study in general: Reappearance after the booster was observed for most primary-vaccination clones (about 96% CD4, about 90% CD8). Repertoires sorted by FACS could include abundant clonotypes that are contaminants from the bulk population.

As TCR cDNA was made by 5'RACE template switching, a universal primer site and UMIs were added. In TCRdb, the 5' RACE reads were re-called with MiXCR into one record per CDR3 protein. The sample shows 170,000 or so distinct CDR3 sequences, approximately 9.7% of them seen only once. In germline, CDR1 is SGDLS, CDR2 YYNGEE. The CDR3 spans 15 residues. Trimming left V 1 base short and J 5 bases short, with 15 bases between. This TCR was sampled from a man aged 18-30 years who received the YFV17D yellow fever vaccine. The material sequenced was CD8+ T cells sorted from PBMCs, taken 45 days after the yellow fever booster vaccination. The chain employs TRBV9 and TRBJ1-2, with no clear D. The CDR3 nucleotides read TGTGCCAGCAGCGTATCTCGACAACAGTCTTATGGCTACACCTTC. Amino acids: CASSVSRQQSYGYTF. Supplemented by reference TRBV9 and TRBJ1-2, the full variable domain reads DSGVTQTPKHLITATGQRVTLRCSPRSGDLSVYWYQQSLDQGLQFLIQYYNGEERAKGNILERFSAQQFPDLHSELNLSSLELGDSALYFCASSVSRQQSYGYTFGSGTRLTVV.